This T cell receptor beta chain was sequenced during a study of blood T cell repertoires in COVID-19. Study details: Specimens from acute and convalescent COVID-19 originated in the United States, Italy and Spain. From T cells, B-cell-depleted T cells, or PBMCs came the material, which was cDNA or gDNA.

As originally analysed: By means of reference gene primer amplification, nucleated cell counts were estimated. TCRdb's table, derived via immunoSEQ multiplex PCR, lists solely in-frame clones and lacks some. V and J calls and clone size come straight from that table; D and trimming were deduced from the DNA. Of 70,000 or so clones in the sample, 65% to 90% were seen once. This clone was picked up one time. Per the germline V gene, CDR1 is KGHSH and CDR2 is LQKENI. This CDR3 has 15 residues. After removal of 2 bases from V and 4 bases from J, the junction contained 5 bases not matched to a gene. The TCR was taken from a woman aged 60-75 years with acute or convalescent COVID-19. The genes are TRBV18 and TRBJ2-1; 7 bases agree with TRBD2. Sequencing input: peripheral blood. CDR3 coding DNA: TGTGCCAGCTCACCAATCCTAGCGGAGTACAATGAGCAGTTCTTC. Translating it yields CASSPILAEYNEQFF.